The 26 T cell receptor beta chains reported below all come from one sample, sequenced in a study of blood T cell repertoires in COVID-19. TCRdb's copy holds only in-frame clones and misses some; the assay was immunoSEQ multiplex PCR. The sample yields some 190,000 clones, around 83% seen once. Specimen: peripheral blood. The receptor source for this set is a woman aged 60-75 years with acute or convalescent COVID-19.

The chain combines TRBV5-4 with TRBJ1-2; possible D gene TRBD1, 6 bases. The CDR3 is 16 amino acids. Trimming left V 4 bases short and J 5 bases short, with 21 bases between. CDR1 and CDR2 from the germline V gene are SGHNT and YYREEE (reference sequence). The CDR3 DNA reads TGTGCCAGCAGCCCGAGCGGGGGGCCTTTAAAATATGGCTACACCTTC. This translates into CASSPSGGPLKYGYTF. Supplemented by reference TRBV5-4 and TRBJ1-2, the full variable domain reads ETGVTQSPTHLIKTRGQQVTLRCSSQSGHNTVSWYQQALGQGPQFIFQYYREEENGRGNFPPRFSGLQFPNYSSELNVNALELDDSALYLCASSPSGGPLKYGYTFGSGTRLTVV.

V usage is TRBV6-5 and J usage is TRBJ2-2; 8 nucleotides line up with TRBD1. From germline, CDR1 is MNHEY and CDR2 SVGAGI. The CDR3 spans 15 residues. The V and J ends lost 6 bases and 6 bases, in that order; junction bases with no gene match: 9. CDR3 nucleotide sequence: TGTGCCAGCAGCCCCCAGGGGGCGCGTCCCGGGGAGCTGTTTTTT. Amino acid sequence: CASSPQGARPGELFF.

The chain combines TRBV21-1 with TRBJ1-3; the D call of TRBD1 is as the table states it, not checked on the DNA. TRBV21-1 is a pseudogene. The CDR3 covers 14 residues. CDR3 nucleotides: TGTGCCAGCAGCAAGGGGACAGGGGGAAACACCATATATTTT. Residues: CASSKGTGGNTIYF.

V gene TRBV18 combines with J gene TRBJ2-2; D perhaps matches TRBD2 (5 bases). The germline CDR1 and CDR2 sequences are KGHSH and LQKENI. The CDR3 covers 14 residues. The germline V and J ends were trimmed by 2 bases and 5 bases, with 9 bases remaining between them. CDR3 nucleotide sequence: TGTGCCAGCTCACCAAGGGAGTTGACCGGGGAGCTGTTTTTT. As protein: CASSPRELTGELFF.

The chain combines TRBV19 with TRBJ1-5; D remains ambiguous. The CDR3 consists of 15 residues. The germline CDR1 and CDR2 sequences are LNHDA and SQIVND (reference sequence). V was cut by 0 bases and J by 4 bases, with 10 bases left in between. This chain's CDR3 is CASSIDPRGNQPQHF. DNA for the CDR3: TGTGCCAGTAGTATAGACCCTCGGGGTAATCAGCCCCAGCATTTT.

CDR3 DNA sequence: TGTGCCAGCAGCAAGGACAGCCGAACCTCTGGAAACACCATATATTTT. It encodes CASSKDSRTSGNTIYF. V is TRBV6-2 or TRBV6-3 and J is TRBJ1-3; D perhaps matches TRBD1 (6 bases). Trimming stripped 6 bases from V and 0 bases from J, with 15 bases between. Germline values: CDR1 MNHEY, CDR2 SVGEGT. The CDR3 consists of 16 residues.

The rearrangement uses TRBV4-1 and TRBJ2-2, with D hard to call. V was pared by 0 bases and J by 6 bases, with 8 bases between. Germline loops: CDR1 MGHRA, CDR2 YSYEKL. The CDR3 length is 14 residues. The CDR3 loop is CASSQEKLPGELFF. DNA of the CDR3: TGCGCCAGCAGCCAAGAAAAGCTGCCCGGGGAGCTGTTTTTT.

The V call is TRBV5-4, the J call TRBJ1-1; D gene ambiguous. The V and J ends lost 4 bases and 1 base respectively, with 11 bases between them. The CDR3 consists of 14 residues. Germline V CDR1 and CDR2: SGHNT, YYREEE (reference sequence). The CDR3 region is CASSAPLSNTEAFF. In nucleotides, the CDR3 is TGTGCCAGCAGCGCCCCGCTATCGAACACTGAAGCTTTCTTT. Complete variable domain (other parts from reference TRBV5-4 and TRBJ1-1): ETGVTQSPTHLIKTRGQQVTLRCSSQSGHNTVSWYQQALGQGPQFIFQYYREEENGRGNFPPRFSGLQFPNYSSELNVNALELDDSALYLCASSAPLSNTEAFFGQGTRLTVV.

This chain connects TRBV19 to TRBJ1-3; perhaps TRBD1 as D (6 bases). V was shortened by 6 bases and J by 0 bases, with 12 bases between the two germline ends. Germline values: CDR1 LNHDA, CDR2 SQIVND (reference sequence). This CDR3 is built from 15 residues. The DNA of the CDR3 is TGTGCCAGTAGGCGAGGGGGGGCCTCTGGAAACACCATATATTTT. Its protein product is CASRRGGASGNTIYF.

This rearrangement joins TRBV28 to TRBJ2-1, with 12 bases lining up with TRBD2. The V segment lost 3 bases and the J segment 8 bases; nucleotides outside the gene matches: 5. The CDR3 length is 15 residues. Germline V gives CDR1 MDHEN, CDR2 SYDVKM. The CDR3 DNA sequence: TGTGCCAGCAGTTTCGAGACTAGCGGGAGCTATGAGCAGTTCTTC. Translation gives CASSFETSGSYEQFF.

This chain links TRBV7-9 with TRBJ2-5; 8 bases align to TRBD1. CDR1 SEHNR and CDR2 FQNEAQ come from the germline V gene (reference sequence). The CDR3 runs 13 residues. V trimming: 11 bases; J trimming: 4 bases; junction bases outside the gene matches: 9. The CDR3 bases are TGTGCCCAATCTACAGGGGGTGGAGAGACCCAGTACTTC. Translation gives CAQSTGGGETQYF.

DNA of the CDR3: TGTGCCAGCAGCGGTACAGTCGGCTACAATGAGCAGTTCTTC. Translation: CASSGTVGYNEQFF. The chain joins TRBV9 to TRBJ2-1; D is unclear. CDR3 length: 14 amino acids. Germline V CDR1 and CDR2: SGDLS, YYNGEE. Trimming took off 3 bases at V and 3 bases at J, with 10 bases between the two ends.

The V gene is TRBV7-9, the J gene TRBJ1-3; TRBD1 matches 9 bases. The germline CDR1 and CDR2 sequences are SEHNR and FQNEAQ (reference sequence). The V and J ends lost 1 base and 0 bases, in that order; junction bases with no gene match: 4. This CDR3 region has 17 residues. The CDR3 nucleotides read TGTGCCAGCAGCTTAGGACAGGGGGTACTCTCTGGAAACACCATATATTTT. Protein: CASSLGQGVLSGNTIYF. The full variable domain, rest sourced from reference TRBV7-9 and TRBJ1-3, is DTGVSQNPRHKITKRGQNVTFRCDPISEHNRLYWYRQTLGQGPEFLTYFQNEAQLEKSRLLSDRFSAERPKGSFSTLEIQRTEQGDSAMYLCASSLGQGVLSGNTIYFGEGSWLTVV.

The chain couples TRBV5-4 to TRBJ2-1, with D maybe TRBD1 (6 bases). Trimming took off 1 base at V and 2 bases at J, with 7 bases between the two ends. The CDR3 consists of 14 residues. Germline CDR1 and CDR2: SGHNT and YYREEE (reference sequence). The CDR3 loop is CASSLWGPYNEQFF. The DNA for the CDR3 is TGTGCCAGCAGCTTGTGGGGGCCCTACAATGAGCAGTTCTTC.

The chain employs TRBV6-5 and TRBJ1-5; no definite D call. The V gene's germline CDR1 is MNHEY and CDR2 SVGAGI. The CDR3 contains 13 residues. The V and J ends lost 8 bases and 2 bases respectively, with 10 bases between them. The CDR3 DNA is TGTGCCAGCGAATTACGGGGCAATCAGCCCCAGCATTTT. Translation: CASELRGNQPQHF.

This chain uses TRBV5-8 with TRBJ2-6; no definite D call. Trimming removed 0 bases at V and 2 bases at J, with 3 bases between. The germline V gene encodes CDR1 SGHTS and CDR2 YDEGEE. The CDR3 length is 14 residues. The CDR3 nucleotides read TGTGCCAGCAGCTTGGATACTGGGGCCAACGTCCTGACTTTC. Residues: CASSLDTGANVLTF.

The CDR3 reads CSVEPGGSPDTQYF. The CDR3 bases are TGCAGCGTTGAACCGGGCGGGAGCCCAGATACGCAGTATTTT. J is TRBJ2-3 and V is TRBV29-1; 7 bases are a match to TRBD2. The CDR3 runs 14 residues. J gave up 4 bases and V 2 bases, and 6 bases lay outside the gene matches. Germline CDR1 is SQVTM and CDR2 is ANQGSEA.

This clone appeared a few times. This chain links TRBV7-9 with TRBJ1-4, with TRBD1 as a possible D gene (6 bases). The CDR3 has 16 amino acids. CDR1 and CDR2 from the germline V gene are SEHNR and FQNEAQ (reference sequence). Trimming removed 4 bases at V and 6 bases at J, with 18 bases between. Written as DNA, the CDR3 is TGTGCCAGCAGCTCCAACCTAAGGGGGACGGATGAAAAACTGTTTTTT. Amino acid sequence: CASSSNLRGTDEKLFF.

The V and J genes are TRBV10-3 and TRBJ2-6; weak D call: TRBD1 (5 bases). CDR3 length equals 12 residues. Trimming removed 10 bases at V and 11 bases at J, with 15 bases between. CDR1 and CDR2 from the germline V gene are ENHRY and SYGVKD. CDR3 region: CATGTGRDVLTF. The DNA for the CDR3 is TGTGCCACAGGAACAGGTCGAGACGTCCTGACTTTC.

This clone has at least ten counts. The chain is built from TRBV27 and TRBJ1-5, with no clear D. The CDR3 totals 13 residues. V dropped 5 bases and J dropped 1 base, with 6 bases sitting between them. In germline, CDR1 is MNHEY, CDR2 SMNVEV (reference sequence). CDR3 amino acids: CASSGPSNQPQHF. The DNA of the CDR3 is TGTGCCAGCAGTGGGCCAAGCAATCAGCCCCAGCATTTT.

J is TRBJ1-1 and V is TRBV10-1; 8 bases match TRBD1. V lost 3 bases to trimming and J lost 2 bases; unmatched junction nucleotides: 2. Germline V CDR1 and CDR2: WNHNN, SYGVQD (reference sequence). The CDR3 consists of 14 residues. DNA for the CDR3: TGCGCCAGCAGTGATGGGACAGGTAACACTGAAGCTTTCTTT. This translates into CASSDGTGNTEAFF.

The chain employs TRBV28 and TRBJ1-2; perhaps TRBD1 as D (6 bases). Trimming left V 3 bases short and J 2 bases short, with 10 bases between. This CDR3 region has 14 residues. Germline V lookup: CDR1 MDHEN, CDR2 SYDVKM. CDR3 sequence: CASSLRGGNYGYTF. The CDR3 nucleotides are TGTGCCAGCAGTTTGAGGGGGGGAAACTATGGCTACACCTTC.

J is TRBJ1-2 and V is TRBV19; TRBD1 agrees at 9 bases. The J segment lost 6 bases and the V segment lost 8 bases, leaving 13 bases of the junction unmatched. The germline gives CDR1 LNHDA, CDR2 SQIVND (reference sequence). The CDR3 loop spans 15 amino acids. The CDR3 DNA is TGTGCCAGTTCAAGTCCCACCGGGACAGGGCATGGCTACACCTTC. Translation gives CASSSPTGTGHGYTF. Looking up the rest from reference TRBV19 and TRBJ1-2 gives the full variable domain: DGGITQSPKYLFRKEGQNVTLSCEQNLNHDAMYWYRQDPGQGLRLIYYSQIVNDFQKGDIAEGYSVSREKKESFPLTVTSAQKNPTAFYLCASSSPTGTGHGYTFGSGTRLTVV.

The V and J genes are TRBV2 and TRBJ1-2, with 9 bases fitting TRBD1. J lost 5 bases, V lost 5 bases, and 9 bases had no gene match. The CDR3 has 15 amino acids. Germline-derived CDR1 and CDR2 are SNHLY and FYNNEI. Here the CDR3 reads CASSNPLTGGYGYTF. The CDR3 DNA is TGTGCCAGCAGTAACCCCTTGACAGGGGGATATGGCTACACCTTC.

The gene calls are TRBV7-3 and TRBJ2-1, with 7 bases lining up with TRBD2. In germline, CDR1 is SGHTA, CDR2 FQGTGA. With V trimmed by 0 bases and J by 7 bases, 9 bases remained unmatched. The CDR3 runs to 16 residues. Written as DNA, the CDR3 is TGTGCCAGCAGCTTAACGTTCGAGGGGACTATAAATGAGCAGTTCTTC. It encodes CASSLTFEGTINEQFF.

The chain uses TRBV29-1 and TRBJ2-2; TRBD2 matches at 7 bases. There are 14 residues in the CDR3. Per germline, CDR1 SQVTM and CDR2 ANQGSEA. V lost 6 bases and J lost 7; bases outside the gene matches: 11. Here the CDR3 reads CSVARGTIDGELFF. The CDR3 DNA reads as TGCAGCGTCGCCCGAGGGACTATTGACGGGGAGCTGTTTTTT.